This T cell receptor beta chain was documented in a study of T and B cells in COVID-19 patients. Across the whole study: Blood was sampled from COVID-19 patients who were either actively infected or recovered. Of approximately 21 active-infection patients, 11 to 12 were critically ill with mechanical ventilation or extracorporeal membrane oxygenation.

General observations from the study: Exclusive to the recovered cohort were thousands of TCR clusters, some 30 of them with low generation probability.

The CDR3 sequence is 14 residues long. The junction had 4 bases not matched to a gene; V was cut back by 4 bases and J by 4 bases. The germline V gene has CDR1 GTSNPN and CDR2 SVGIG (reference sequence). From blood, 250-500 ng of genomic DNA served as TRB template. TRB rearrangements were amplified by multiplex PCR with BIOMED2 TRB-A/B primers. MiXCR, run by TCRdb on the multiplex PCR reads, gives a single entry per CDR3 protein. Of fewer than 25,000 distinct CDR3 sequences in the sample, just under 30% are singletons; the top ten hold approximately 3%. With regard to this clonotype: What it recognizes is unknown.

The rearrangement joins TRBV30 to TRBJ1-3, with 10 bases that match TRBD1. Sequences were obtained from blood. The receptor was isolated from a human donor who had recovered from COVID-19. The CDR3 DNA follows: TGTGCCTGGACGACAGGGGGCGAAGGAAACACCATATATTTT. It yields the protein CAWTTGGEGNTIYF.